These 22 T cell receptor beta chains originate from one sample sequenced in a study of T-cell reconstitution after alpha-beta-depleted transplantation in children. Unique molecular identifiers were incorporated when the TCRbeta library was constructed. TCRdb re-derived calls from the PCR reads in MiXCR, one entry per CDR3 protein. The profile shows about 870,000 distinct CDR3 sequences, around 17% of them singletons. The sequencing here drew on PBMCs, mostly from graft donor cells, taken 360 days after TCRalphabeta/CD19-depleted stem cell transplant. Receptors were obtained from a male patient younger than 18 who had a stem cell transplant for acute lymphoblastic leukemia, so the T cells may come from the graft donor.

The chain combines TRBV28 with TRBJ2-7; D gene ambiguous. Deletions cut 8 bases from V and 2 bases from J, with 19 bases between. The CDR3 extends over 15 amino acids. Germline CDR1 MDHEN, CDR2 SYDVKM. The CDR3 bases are TGTGCCAGCCGACCTATCGACCCTGGAGCCTACGAGCAGTACTTC. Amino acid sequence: CASRPIDPGAYEQYF.

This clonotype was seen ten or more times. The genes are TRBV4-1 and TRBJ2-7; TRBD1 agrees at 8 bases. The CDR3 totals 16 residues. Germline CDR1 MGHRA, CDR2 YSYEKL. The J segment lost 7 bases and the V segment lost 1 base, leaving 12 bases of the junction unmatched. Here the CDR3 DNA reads TGCGCCAGCAGCCAAGTGTCCGGACAGGGAGGTTGGGAGCAGTACTTC. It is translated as CASSQVSGQGGWEQYF.

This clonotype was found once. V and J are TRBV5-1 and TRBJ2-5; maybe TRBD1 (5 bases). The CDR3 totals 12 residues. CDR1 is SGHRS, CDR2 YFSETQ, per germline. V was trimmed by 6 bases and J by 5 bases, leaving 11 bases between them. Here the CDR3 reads CASMSGFETQYF. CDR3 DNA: TGCGCCAGCATGTCAGGGTTCGAGACCCAGTACTTC.

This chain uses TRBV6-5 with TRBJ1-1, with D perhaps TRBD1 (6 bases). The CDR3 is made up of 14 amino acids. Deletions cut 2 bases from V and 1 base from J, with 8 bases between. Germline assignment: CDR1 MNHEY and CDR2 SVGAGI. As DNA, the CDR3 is TGTGCCAGCAGTTACGGGACAAGGAACACTGAAGCTTTCTTT. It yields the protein CASSYGTRNTEAFF.

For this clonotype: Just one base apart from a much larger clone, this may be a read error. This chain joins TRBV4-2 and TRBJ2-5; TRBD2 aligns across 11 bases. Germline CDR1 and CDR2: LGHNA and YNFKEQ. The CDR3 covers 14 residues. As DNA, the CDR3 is TGTGCCGGCAGCCAGGGACTAGCGGAAGAGACCCAGTACTTC. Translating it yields CAGSQGLAEETQYF.

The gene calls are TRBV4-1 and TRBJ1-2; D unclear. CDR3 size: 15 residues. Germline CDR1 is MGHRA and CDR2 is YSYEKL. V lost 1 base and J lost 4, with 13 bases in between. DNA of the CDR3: TGCGCCAGCAGCCAAGGTTACTCTACTCGCTATGGCTACACCTTC. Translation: CASSQGYSTRYGYTF.

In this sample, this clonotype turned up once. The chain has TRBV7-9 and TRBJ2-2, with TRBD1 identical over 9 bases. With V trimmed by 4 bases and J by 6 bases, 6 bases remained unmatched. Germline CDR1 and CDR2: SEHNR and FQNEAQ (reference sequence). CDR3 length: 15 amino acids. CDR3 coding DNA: TGTGCCAGCAGCTCCCGGGACAGGGAGCCCGGGGAGCTGTTTTTT. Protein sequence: CASSSRDREPGELFF.

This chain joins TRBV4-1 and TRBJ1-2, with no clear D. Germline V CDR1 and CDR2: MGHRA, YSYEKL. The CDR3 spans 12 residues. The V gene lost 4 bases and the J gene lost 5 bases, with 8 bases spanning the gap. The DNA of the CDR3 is TGCGCCAGCAGCCCCTTTGGATATGGCTACACCTTC. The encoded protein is CASSPFGYGYTF.

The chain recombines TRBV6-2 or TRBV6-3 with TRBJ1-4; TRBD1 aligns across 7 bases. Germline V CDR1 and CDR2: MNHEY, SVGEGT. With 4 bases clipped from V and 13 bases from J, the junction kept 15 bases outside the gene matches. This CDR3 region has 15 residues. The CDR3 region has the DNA TGTGCCAGCAGTTCTGGACAGGTCCAAGGTTTATTACTGTTTTTT. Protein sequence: CASSSGQVQGLLLFF.

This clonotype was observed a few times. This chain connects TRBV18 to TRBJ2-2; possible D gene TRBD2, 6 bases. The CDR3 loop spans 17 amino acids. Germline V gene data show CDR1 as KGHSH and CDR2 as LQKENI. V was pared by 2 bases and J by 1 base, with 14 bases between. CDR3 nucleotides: TGTGCCAGCTCACCAATGGGAGCGGGTCAGAACACCGGGGAGCTGTTTTTT. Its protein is CASSPMGAGQNTGELFF.

The DNA of the CDR3 is TGTGCCAGCAGCCCGGGACGGCGGACCGGGGAGCTGTTTTTT. It translates to CASSPGRRTGELFF. The chain carries TRBV5-7 and TRBJ2-2, with D possibly called TRBD1 or TRBD2 (5 bases each). TRBV5-7 is marked as an open reading frame, function uncertain. This CDR3 comprises 14 residues. With 4 bases removed from V and 5 bases from J, the gap between germline ends came to 12 bases.

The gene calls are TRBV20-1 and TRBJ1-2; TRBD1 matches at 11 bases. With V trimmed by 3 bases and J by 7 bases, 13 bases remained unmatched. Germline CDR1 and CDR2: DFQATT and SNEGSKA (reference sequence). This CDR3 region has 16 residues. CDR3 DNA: TGCAGTGCTAGGGACAGGGGGCGCCTTCCTATGCTTGGCTACACCTTC. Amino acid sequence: CSARDRGRLPMLGYTF.

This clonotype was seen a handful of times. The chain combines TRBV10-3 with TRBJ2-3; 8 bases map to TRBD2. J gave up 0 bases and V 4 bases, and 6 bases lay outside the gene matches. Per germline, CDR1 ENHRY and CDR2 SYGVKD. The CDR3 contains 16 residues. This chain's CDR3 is CAISGVAGTSTDTQYF. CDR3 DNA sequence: TGTGCCATCAGTGGGGTAGCGGGGACTAGCACAGATACGCAGTATTTT.

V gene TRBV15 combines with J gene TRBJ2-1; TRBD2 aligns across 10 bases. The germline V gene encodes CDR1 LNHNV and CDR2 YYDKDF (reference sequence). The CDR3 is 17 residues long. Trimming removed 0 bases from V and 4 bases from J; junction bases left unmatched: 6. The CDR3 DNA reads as TGTGCCACCAGCAGAGATGGAGCGGGAGGGTTTTACAATGAGCAGTTCTTC. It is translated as CATSRDGAGGFYNEQFF.

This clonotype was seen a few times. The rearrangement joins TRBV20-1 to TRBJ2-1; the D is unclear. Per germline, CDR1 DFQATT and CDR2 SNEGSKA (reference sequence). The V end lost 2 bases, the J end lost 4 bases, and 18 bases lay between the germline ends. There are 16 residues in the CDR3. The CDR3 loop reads CSARSLIGWEYNEQFF. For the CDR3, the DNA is TGCAGTGCTAGAAGTCTGATCGGTTGGGAATACAATGAGCAGTTCTTC.

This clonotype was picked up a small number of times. CDR3 loop: CASSLEVGRIGNEQFF. The CDR3, as DNA: TGTGCCAGCAGCTTGGAGGTCGGGAGAATCGGCAATGAGCAGTTCTTC. V is TRBV5-6 and J is TRBJ2-1; D perhaps matches TRBD2 (6 bases). CDR1 is SGHDT, CDR2 YYEEEE, per germline. The length of the CDR3 is 16 residues. V shed 0 bases and J shed 6 bases, with 16 bases lying between them.

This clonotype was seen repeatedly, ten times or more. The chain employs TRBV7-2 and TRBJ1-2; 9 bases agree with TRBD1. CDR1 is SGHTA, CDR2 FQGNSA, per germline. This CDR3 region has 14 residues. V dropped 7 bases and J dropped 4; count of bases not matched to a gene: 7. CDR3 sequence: CASTKGTGPYGYTF. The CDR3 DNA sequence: TGTGCCAGCACCAAGGGGACAGGGCCCTATGGCTACACCTTC. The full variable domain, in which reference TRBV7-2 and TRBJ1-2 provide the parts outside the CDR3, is GAGVSQSPSNKVTEKGKDVELRCDPISGHTALYWYRQSLGQGLEFLIYFQGNSAPDKSGLPSDRFSAERTGGSVSTLTIQRTQQEDSAVYLCASTKGTGPYGYTFGSGTRLTVV.

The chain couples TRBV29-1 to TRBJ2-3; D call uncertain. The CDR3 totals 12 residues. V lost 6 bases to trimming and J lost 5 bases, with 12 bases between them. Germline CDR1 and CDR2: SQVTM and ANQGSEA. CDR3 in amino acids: CSVQTWGDTQYF. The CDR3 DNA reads TGCAGCGTCCAGACCTGGGGAGATACGCAGTATTTT.

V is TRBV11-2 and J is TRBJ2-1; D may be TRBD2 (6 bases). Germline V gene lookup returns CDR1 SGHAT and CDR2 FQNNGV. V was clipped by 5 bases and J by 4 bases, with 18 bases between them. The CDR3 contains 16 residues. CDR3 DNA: TGTGCCAGCAGCCCCAAAGGGATAGCGGTATACAATGAGCAGTTCTTC. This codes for CASSPKGIAVYNEQFF.

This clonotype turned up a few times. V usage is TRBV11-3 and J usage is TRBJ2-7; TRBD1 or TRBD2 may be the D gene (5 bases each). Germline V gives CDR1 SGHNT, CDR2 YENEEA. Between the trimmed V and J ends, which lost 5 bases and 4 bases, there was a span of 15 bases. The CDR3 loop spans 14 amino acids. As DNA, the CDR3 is TGTGCCAGCAGCCTGGGACCGACCCTTTACGAGCAGTACTTC. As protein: CASSLGPTLYEQYF.

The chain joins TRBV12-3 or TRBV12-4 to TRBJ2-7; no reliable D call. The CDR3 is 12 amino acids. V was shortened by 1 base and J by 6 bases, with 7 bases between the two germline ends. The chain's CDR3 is CASSLGDLEQYF. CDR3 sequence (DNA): TGTGCCAGCAGTTTAGGAGACCTCGAGCAGTACTTC.

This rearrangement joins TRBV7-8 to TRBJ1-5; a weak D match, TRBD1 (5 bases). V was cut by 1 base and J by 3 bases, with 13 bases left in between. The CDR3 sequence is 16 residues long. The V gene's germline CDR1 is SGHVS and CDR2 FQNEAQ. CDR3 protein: CASSLVGAGFNQPQHF. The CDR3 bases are TGTGCCAGCAGCTTAGTAGGGGCAGGGTTCAATCAGCCCCAGCATTTT.